This TCR beta chain was observed in a study of blood T cell repertoires in COVID-19. About the study: PBMCs, B-cell-depleted T cells, or T cells were the source of the cDNA or gDNA that made up the material.

V was trimmed by 6 bases and J by 7 bases, leaving 10 bases between them. CDR1 is SNHLY, CDR2 FYNNEI, per germline. The CDR3 totals 11 residues. In the source study's methods: Nucleated cell counts were estimated from reference gene primer amplification. This table comes from immunoSEQ multiplex PCR, and its TCRdb copy is limited to in-frame clones, with some not included. That table gives V, J and clone size, and the DNA gave D and trimming. The repertoire consists of some 150,000 clones, with about 86% occurring once and the leading ten covering 7% to 10%. The chain has TRBV2 and TRBJ2-7; a weak D match, TRBD2 (5 bases). Sequenced material: peripheral blood. This TCR derives from a woman aged 60 to 75 with acute or convalescent COVID-19. The CDR3 nucleotides are TGTGCCAGCAGGGCCAGCGGTGAGCAGTACTTC. It yields the protein CASRASGEQYF.